This T cell receptor (beta chain) was documented in a study of blood T cell repertoires in COVID-19 (dated by TCRdb to 2020 to 2021). Looking at the study overall: Collaborator samples came from the United States, Italy and Spain and covered acute and convalescent phases of COVID-19. The prospective study material was composed of cDNA or gDNA derived from T cells, B-cell-depleted T cells, or PBMCs. Subjects who had been exposed to COVID-19, were actively infected with it, or had recovered from it provided the deeply sampled blood TCRbeta repertoires that made up the dataset. The repertoires were released in a freely available public database meant as a resource for research on the immune response to SARS-CoV-2. Samples were obtained from the ongoing ImmuneRACE study (first 160 participants) and from 1,254 subjects provided by 6 global collaborators. Nearly every sample came with metadata listing a de-identified subject ID, COVID-19 status, age in years and sex. Where HLA class I and class II types were available, the types were taken from metadata supplied by the sample provider, not from assay-based typing.

Note on this clone: No antigen is known for it. Base qualities were left out, and no much larger clone turns up one base away.

The collaborating institutions used their own protocols to collect whole blood in K2EDTA tubes. Collaborator samples were shipped for TCRbeta analysis as frozen whole blood, isolated PBMCs, or DNA extracted from either sample type. Here is what the overall study found, with its caveats: The quantity of clinical and demographic metadata differed by source and by participant and was supplied without curation.

TCRbeta CDR3 regions were amplified from genomic DNA by means of the immunoSEQ Assay, a bias-controlled multiplex PCR. On the authors' methods: The number of nucleated cells in each sample was estimated by amplification of reference gene primers within the assay. Sequence reads were collapsed and filtered to measure the absolute abundance of every unique TCRbeta CDR3 rearrangement. For each sample, productive Simpson clonality was calculated as the square root of Simpson's diversity index across productive rearrangements. Not all clones reach the TCRdb copy of this immuneACCESS table, which keeps in-frame sequences only. Checked studies attribute under half of the gap to unresolved V genes and leave the rest unexplained. From that table come the V and J calls and clone size; the DNA was used to work out D and trimming. The table for this sample lists hundreds of thousands of clones; roughly 80% of them were counted only once. The ten top clones hold more than 4.5% of the sample.

From the cysteine up to the phenylalanine, the CDR3 has a length of 14 residues. The only DNA kept is the CDR3, 42 bases in frame from the first base. The CDR1 and CDR2 encoded by the germline V gene (reference sequence) are LGHDT and YNNKEL. Trimming at the junction amounts to 3 bases on V and 5 bases on J, and the germline ends lie 8 bases apart. The chain was built from TRBV3-1 (or the pseudogene TRBV3-2) and TRBJ1-6; TRBD1 is possibly the D segment (6 matching bases). The receptor comes from a woman of 80 years or more with active or convalescent COVID-19. Sequenced: peripheral blood. The CDR3 region reads CASSHGQHNSPLHF. Read as DNA, the sequence is TGTGCCAGCAGCCATGGACAGCATAATTCACCCCTCCACTTT.